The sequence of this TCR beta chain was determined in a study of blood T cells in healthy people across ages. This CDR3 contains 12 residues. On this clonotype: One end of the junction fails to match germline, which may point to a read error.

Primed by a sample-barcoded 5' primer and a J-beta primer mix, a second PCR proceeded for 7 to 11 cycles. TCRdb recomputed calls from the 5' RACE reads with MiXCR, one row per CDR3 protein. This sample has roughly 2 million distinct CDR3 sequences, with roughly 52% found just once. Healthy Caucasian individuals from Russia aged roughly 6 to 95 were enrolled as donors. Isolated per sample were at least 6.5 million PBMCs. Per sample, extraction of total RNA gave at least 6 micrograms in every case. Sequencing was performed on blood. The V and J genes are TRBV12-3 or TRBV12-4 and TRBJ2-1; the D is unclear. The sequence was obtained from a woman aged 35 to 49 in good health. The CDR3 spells CASRLDPSWGFF. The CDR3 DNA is TGTGCCAGCAGGTTAGATCCCTCGTGGGGGTTCTTC.